These 3 T cell receptor beta chains share one sample of origin, sequenced in a study of blood T cell repertoires in COVID-19 (dated by TCRdb to 2019 to 2021). Library prep was done by the immunoSEQ multiplex PCR assay. TCRdb re-hosts the immuneACCESS table, in-frame sequences only. Its copies lack some clones; in the studies checked, an unresolved V gene accounts for under half of them, and the cause for the rest is not known. This sample comprises under 300,000 clones, about 86% of them detected only once. Of the sample, roughly 12% is held by the ten largest clones. Sequencing was done on a sample of peripheral blood. The receptor set was obtained from a woman in her 30s with COVID-19, enrolled during active disease.

This clone came up a few times. This rearrangement joins TRBV2 to TRBJ1-1; no clear D. This CDR3 has 14 residues. CDR1 SNHLY and CDR2 FYNNEI come from the germline V gene. V gave up 3 bases and J gave up 0 bases, with 8 bases separating them. The CDR3 nucleotides read TGTGCCAGCAGTGACGAGGGAATGAACACTGAAGCTTTCTTT. This gives the protein CASSDEGMNTEAFF.

This clone was detected once. The chain is built from TRBV5-6 and TRBJ1-2; unclear D gene. Germline CDR1 and CDR2: SGHDT and YYEEEE. V lost 2 bases and J 0 bases, leaving 5 bases between the germline ends. The CDR3 has 13 amino acids. The DNA of the CDR3 is TGTGCCAGCAGCTTTGGGCCTAACTATGGCTACACCTTC. Residues: CASSFGPNYGYTF. Looking up the rest from reference TRBV5-6 and TRBJ1-2 gives the full variable domain: DAGVTQSPTHLIKTRGQQVTLRCSPKSGHDTVSWYQQALGQGPQFIFQYYEEEERQRGNFPDRFSGHQFPNYSSELNVNALLLGDSALYLCASSFGPNYGYTFGSGTRLTVV.

The V call is TRBV5-4, the J call TRBJ2-3; tentative D call: TRBD2 (6 bases). V lost 4 bases, J lost 3 bases, and 15 bases lay in between. CDR3 size: 15 residues. CDR1 and CDR2 from the germline V gene are SGHNT and YYREEE (reference sequence). CDR3 DNA: TGTGCCAGCAGCCAAGACGGGGGAGGTACAGATACGCAGTATTTT. Protein sequence: CASSQDGGGTDTQYF.